The clone carrying this T cell receptor beta chain occurred a few times. Its antigen is unidentified. The data are from a study of CD8 T cells in ankylosing spondylitis. This CDR3 is built from 14 residues. CDR1 and CDR2 (germline): MNHEY, SVGEGT. Trimming removed 9 bases from V and 4 bases from J; junction bases left unmatched: 10. The authors made TCR beta libraries by quantitative 5'-RACE with molecular barcodes. TCRdb fed the 5' RACE reads into MiXCR, producing one record per CDR3 protein. Of 380,000 or so distinct CDR3 sequences in the sample, 20% to 25% were seen once. Overall study findings and caveats: The clones that were linked to disease were reported to be significantly enriched in matched synovial fluid samples from ankylosing spondylitis patients. Disease-linked clones bore a CD8+ phenotype and were relatively rare in peripheral blood.

The specimen was blood, either unsorted or a sorted T cell fraction (not recorded which). The TCR sequence derives from a male donor with ankylosing spondylitis or in good health (not recorded which). The chain joins TRBV6-2 or TRBV6-3 to TRBJ1-1; 8 bases are a match to TRBD1. The CDR3 DNA is TGTGCCAGTCAAACAACACAGGGGGGCACTGAAGCTTTCTTT. Translated, it gives CASQTTQGGTEAFF.